The sequence of this T cell receptor beta chain was determined in a study of cytomegalovirus exposure and HLA in healthy donors. Study results and limitations: In a later analysis, TCR beta V- and J-gene trimming showed a link to a missense DCLRE1C variant.

This clone appeared a few times. Its antigen remains unidentified. Amplification used 60 Vbeta primers and 13 Jbeta primers. Clones were read by immunoSEQ multiplex PCR, and TCRdb kept only the in-frame ones, dropping some. The sample carries about 160,000 clones, more than 65% recorded once. The CDR3 extends over 16 amino acids. Germline loops: CDR1 SGHTA, CDR2 FQGNSA. V was shortened by 5 bases and J by 0 bases, with 14 bases between the two germline ends. Sequenced sample: PBMCs. The genes are TRBV7-2 and TRBJ1-3, with D possibly TRBD1 on 5 matching bases. The TCR comes from a man aged 30 to 45 in good health and CMV-seronegative. The CDR3 coding sequence is TGTGCCAGCAGCCAGCAAGCGGGGCCCTCTGGAAACACCATATATTTT. This translates into CASSQQAGPSGNTIYF.